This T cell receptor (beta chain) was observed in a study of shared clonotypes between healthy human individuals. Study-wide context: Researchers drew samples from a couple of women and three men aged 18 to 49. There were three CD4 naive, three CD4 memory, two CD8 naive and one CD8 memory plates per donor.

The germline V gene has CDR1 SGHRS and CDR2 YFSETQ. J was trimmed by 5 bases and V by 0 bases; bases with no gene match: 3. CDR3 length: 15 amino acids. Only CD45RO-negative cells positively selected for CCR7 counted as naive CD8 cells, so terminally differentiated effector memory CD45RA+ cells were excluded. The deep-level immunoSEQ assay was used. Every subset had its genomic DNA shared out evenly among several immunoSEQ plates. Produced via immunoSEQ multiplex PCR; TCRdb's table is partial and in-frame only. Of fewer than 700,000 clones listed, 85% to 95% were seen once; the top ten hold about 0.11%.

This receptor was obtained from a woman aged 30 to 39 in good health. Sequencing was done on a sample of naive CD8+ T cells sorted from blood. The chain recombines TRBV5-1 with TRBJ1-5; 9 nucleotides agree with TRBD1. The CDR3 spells CASSLDRGPDQPQHF. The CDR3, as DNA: TGCGCCAGCAGCTTGGACAGGGGGCCTGATCAGCCCCAGCATTTT.